The clone carrying this TCR beta chain was counted at least ten times. TCRdb analysed the reads with MiXCR anew, one entry per CDR3 protein. The sample consists of roughly 190,000 distinct CDR3 sequences, roughly 9.8% of them appearing once. This record belongs to a study of T cell repertoires in cytomegalovirus infection. Study-wide background: It can be stated that public TCR beta signatures indicated CMV infection as well as a matching HLA type.

This CDR3 is 12 amino acids long. Germline CDR1 is MDHEN and CDR2 is SYDVKM. The V gene lost 5 bases and the J gene lost 15 bases, with 17 bases spanning the gap. This TCR was recovered from a human donor in good health (CMV status not recorded). Some clones in this sample may be carry-over from other donors' samples. The sample taken for sequencing was PBMCs. The rearrangement joins TRBV28 to TRBJ2-1, with D possibly matching TRBD2 (6 bases). As DNA, the CDR3 is TGTGCCAGCAGTCCCCCATGGAGGGCTTCGTTCTTC. It codes for CASSPPWRASFF.